Given below is one TCR beta chain in context. The antigen remains unidentified. This sample was included in a study of cytomegalovirus exposure and HLA in healthy donors. Vbeta (60) and Jbeta (13) primers were used in the PCR. Some clones are missing from TCRdb's copy, which holds only in-frame ones; the method was immunoSEQ multiplex PCR. The repertoire consists of 170,000 or so clones, with 84% occurring once and the leading ten covering 0.35% to 0.4%. This CDR3 is built from 13 residues. The germline V and J ends were trimmed by 0 bases and 1 base, with 3 bases remaining between them. Germline V gene sequence: CDR1 SGHNT, CDR2 YENEEA. Study-level results: Across donors, sequencing depth was assumed by presence/absence analyses to be roughly uniform. Most of the TCR beta V segments (in an earlier analysis) were productive either about 87% or about 30% of the time. A later analysis reported that several of the most significant clusters appeared to be linked to common viral pathogens, among them Epstein-Barr virus.

Sequenced: PBMCs. The clonotype comes from a boy aged 2-15 years in good health and CMV-seronegative. The rearrangement joins TRBV11-3 to TRBJ1-1; D call uncertain. The CDR3 is CASSLEQNTEAFF. CDR3 bases: TGTGCCAGCAGCTTAGAACAGAACACTGAAGCTTTCTTT.